This T cell receptor beta chain was found in a study of cytomegalovirus exposure and HLA in healthy donors. About this clone: Antigen unknown.

The PCR was carried out with 60 Vbeta primers and 13 Jbeta primers. Produced via immunoSEQ multiplex PCR; TCRdb's table is partial and in-frame only. This table holds 70,000 to 85,000 clones. V was shortened by 8 bases and J by 9 bases, with 13 bases between the two germline ends. Germline-derived CDR1 and CDR2 are MDHEN and SYDVKM. The CDR3 contains 11 residues. General observations from the study: From TCR beta sequences, most subjects' HLA-A and HLA-B alleles were reportedly predicted accurately. In a later analysis, a missense DCLRE1C variant was linked to TCR beta V- and J-gene trimming. 150 or so TCR beta chains were listed as cytomegalovirus-associated.

The clonotype comes from a female donor in good health and CMV-seropositive. The rearrangement joins TRBV28 to TRBJ1-2; D ambiguous. Sequencing was done on a sample of PBMCs. Here the CDR3 reads CASPTPSSYTF. CDR3 in DNA: TGTGCCAGCCCAACCCCTAGTAGCTACACCTTC.